This TCR beta chain was observed in a study of T cells in Graves' hyperthyroidism and ophthalmopathy. Points from the study as a whole: For ophthalmopathy, model prediction preceded onset by a median roughly 6.5 months. Researchers report that a 13 V-J model separated ophthalmopathy from stable hyperthyroidism.

From RNA transcripts, TCR beta CDR3 regions were amplified. RT-PCR in the first round (using the HTBI primer set) targeted the TCR CDR3. TCRdb processed the multiplex PCR reads anew with MiXCR; each CDR3 protein has one entry. The sample has approximately 700,000 distinct CDR3 sequences; about 45% are singletons. Trimming left V 5 bases short and J 4 bases short, with 19 bases between. Per germline, CDR1 SGHNT and CDR2 YYREEE (reference sequence). The CDR3 is 16 amino acids. Details on this clonotype: Its antigen is not identified.

Reasons for excluding patients were uncontrolled infection, other autoimmune disease, pregnancy or lactation. Thyroid ultrasound and orbital computed tomography, with clinical symptoms and serum thyroxine and TRAb, informed diagnoses. The receptor was isolated from an adult man with Graves' disease, either hyperthyroidism or ophthalmopathy (not recorded which). The chain uses TRBV5-4 and TRBJ1-5; D is undetermined. Sequenced: peripheral blood or thyroid tissue (not recorded which). The CDR3 sequence: CASSYPTSGRNQPQHF. In DNA form, the CDR3 reads TGTGCCAGCAGTTACCCCACTTCGGGGAGAAATCAGCCCCAGCATTTT.